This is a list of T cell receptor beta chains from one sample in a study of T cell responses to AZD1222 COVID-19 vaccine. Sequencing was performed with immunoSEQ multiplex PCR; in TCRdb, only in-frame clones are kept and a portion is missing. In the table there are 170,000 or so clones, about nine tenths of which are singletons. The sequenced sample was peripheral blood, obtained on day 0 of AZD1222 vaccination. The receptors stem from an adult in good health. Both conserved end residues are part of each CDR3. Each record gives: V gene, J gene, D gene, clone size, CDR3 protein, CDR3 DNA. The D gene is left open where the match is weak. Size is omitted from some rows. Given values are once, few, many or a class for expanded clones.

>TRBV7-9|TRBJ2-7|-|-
CASSSVTGIYEQYF
TGTGCCAGCAGCTCCGTCACAGGGATCTACGAGCAGTACTTC
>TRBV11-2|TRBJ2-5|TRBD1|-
CASSYAGTGGHGETQYF
TGTGCCAGCAGTTACGCCGGGACAGGGGGCCACGGAGAGACCCAGTACTTC
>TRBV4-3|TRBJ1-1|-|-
CASSQEIGARGAFF
TGCGCCAGCAGCCAAGAAATCGGGGCCCGAGGAGCTTTCTTT
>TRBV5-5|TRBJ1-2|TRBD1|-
CASSTGQGYGYTF
TGTGCCAGCAGCACAGGACAGGGCTATGGCTACACCTTC
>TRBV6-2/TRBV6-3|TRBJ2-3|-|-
CASSDRTASTDTQYF
TGTGCCAGCAGTGACCGGACGGCCAGCACAGATACGCAGTATTTT
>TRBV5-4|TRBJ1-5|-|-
CASSHGPNNQPQHF
TGTGCCAGCAGCCACGGACCGAACAATCAGCCCCAGCATTTT
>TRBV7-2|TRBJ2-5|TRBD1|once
CASRITYRGPQETQYF
TGTGCCAGCCGAATTACTTACAGGGGGCCCCAAGAGACCCAGTACTTC
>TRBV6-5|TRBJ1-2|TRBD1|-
CASSSSDRGGYGYTF
TGTGCCAGCAGTTCCTCCGACAGGGGAGGCTATGGCTACACCTTC
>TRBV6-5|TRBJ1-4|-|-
CASSPVINEKLFF
TGTGCCAGCAGCCCCGTGATTAATGAAAAACTGTTTTTT
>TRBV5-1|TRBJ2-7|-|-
CASSLETGYEQYF
TGCGCCAGCAGCTTGGAGACAGGCTACGAGCAGTACTTC
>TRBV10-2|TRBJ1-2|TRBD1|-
CASTPDRGGYGYTF
TGCGCCAGCACCCCGGACAGGGGGGGCTATGGCTACACCTTC
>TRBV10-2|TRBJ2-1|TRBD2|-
CASTPRGGPLNEQFF
TGCGCCAGTACCCCTCGGGGGGGCCCCCTCAATGAGCAGTTCTTC
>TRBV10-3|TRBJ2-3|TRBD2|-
CAISGDAGGSTDTQYF
TGTGCCATCAGTGGGGATGCGGGGGGAAGCACAGATACGCAGTATTTT
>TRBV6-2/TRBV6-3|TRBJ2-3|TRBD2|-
CASSFGTSGVTDTQYF
TGTGCCAGCAGTTTTGGGACTAGCGGGGTCACAGATACGCAGTATTTT
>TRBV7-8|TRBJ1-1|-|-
CASSLQGSATEAFF
TGTGCCAGCAGCTTGCAGGGATCGGCCACTGAAGCTTTCTTT
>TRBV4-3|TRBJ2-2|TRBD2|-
CASSHSLAGGNTGELFF
TGCGCCAGCAGCCATTCACTAGCGGGGGGGAACACCGGGGAGCTGTTTTTT
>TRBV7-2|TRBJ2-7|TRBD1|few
CASSLGTGSYEQYF
TGTGCCAGCAGCTTGGGGACAGGGTCTTACGAGCAGTACTTC
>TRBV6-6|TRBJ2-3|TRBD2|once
CASSSRTSLDTQYF
TGTGCCAGCAGTTCCAGGACTAGCCTAGATACGCAGTATTTT
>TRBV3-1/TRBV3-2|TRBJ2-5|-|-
CASSRGGLTVETQYF
TGTGCCAGCAGCCGAGGGGGACTTACAGTAGAGACCCAGTACTTC
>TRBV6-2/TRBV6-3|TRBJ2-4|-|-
CASSYGRLASPKNIQYF
TGTGCCAGCAGTTACGGTCGGCTAGCGAGTCCCAAAAACATTCAGTACTTC
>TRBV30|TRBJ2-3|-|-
CAWTVSTDTQYF
TGTGCCTGGACGGTTTCCACAGATACGCAGTATTTT
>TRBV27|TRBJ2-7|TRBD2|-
CASSLSVAGGLEQYF
TGTGCCAGCAGTTTATCCGTAGCGGGGGGTCTCGAGCAGTACTTC
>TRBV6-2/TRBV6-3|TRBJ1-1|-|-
CASSPIRQASNTEAFF
TGTGCCAGCAGCCCTATCCGACAGGCTTCGAACACTGAAGCTTTCTTT
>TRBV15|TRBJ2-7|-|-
CATSRDKSYEQYF
TGTGCCACCAGCAGGGACAAATCCTACGAGCAGTACTTC
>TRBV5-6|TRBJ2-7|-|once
CASSLMGLHEQYF
TGTGCCAGCAGCTTGATGGGGTTGCACGAGCAGTACTTC
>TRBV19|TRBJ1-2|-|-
CASSNRAFGYTF
TGTGCCAGTAGTAACAGGGCGTTTGGCTACACCTTC
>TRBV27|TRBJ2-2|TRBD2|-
CASSTASGGTGELFF
TGTGCCAGCAGTACGGCTAGCGGGGGCACCGGGGAGCTGTTTTTT
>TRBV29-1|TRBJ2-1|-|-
CSVWEGVKIF
TGCAGCGTTTGGGAAGGGGTTAAGATCTTC
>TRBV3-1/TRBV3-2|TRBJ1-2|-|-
CASSQWEEGRRHGYTF
TGTGCCAGCAGCCAATGGGAGGAGGGTCGTCGGCATGGCTACACCTTC
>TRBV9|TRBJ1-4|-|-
CASSVQVAANEKLFF
TGTGCCAGCAGCGTACAGGTTGCTGCTAATGAAAAACTGTTTTTT
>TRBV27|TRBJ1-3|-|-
CASSFGGGFSGNTIYF
TGTGCCAGCAGTTTCGGGGGGGGATTCTCTGGAAACACCATATATTTT
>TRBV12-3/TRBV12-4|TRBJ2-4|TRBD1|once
CASRYPGGIQYF
TGTGCCAGCAGATACCCAGGGGGCATTCAGTACTTC
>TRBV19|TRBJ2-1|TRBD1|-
CASSERDRLEQFF
TGTGCCAGTAGTGAACGGGACAGGTTGGAGCAGTTCTTC
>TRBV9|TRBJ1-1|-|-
CASSVEAFNTEAFF
TGTGCCAGCAGCGTAGAGGCCTTTAACACTGAAGCTTTCTTT
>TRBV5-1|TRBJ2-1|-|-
CASSLRGDNEQFF
TGCGCCAGCAGCCTAAGGGGGGACAATGAGCAGTTCTTC
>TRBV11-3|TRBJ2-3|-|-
CASSLGTGFTDTQYF
TGTGCCAGCAGCTTAGGTACAGGATTCACAGATACGCAGTATTTT
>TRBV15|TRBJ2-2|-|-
CATSPRKGELFF
TGTGCCACCAGCCCTAGGAAGGGGGAGCTGTTTTTT
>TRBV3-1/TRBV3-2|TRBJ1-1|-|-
CASSQDLQNTEAFF
TGTGCCAGCAGCCAAGACCTACAGAACACTGAAGCTTTCTTT
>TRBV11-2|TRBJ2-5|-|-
CASSHRETQYF
TGTGCCAGCAGCCATCGGGAGACCCAGTACTTC
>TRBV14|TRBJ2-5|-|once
CASSQDFAPGSWRETQYF
TGTGCCAGCAGCCAAGATTTCGCCCCTGGGTCTTGGCGGGAGACCCAGTACTTC
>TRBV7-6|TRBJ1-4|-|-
CASSLGNEKLFF
TGTGCCAGCAGCTTAGGGAATGAAAAACTGTTTTTT